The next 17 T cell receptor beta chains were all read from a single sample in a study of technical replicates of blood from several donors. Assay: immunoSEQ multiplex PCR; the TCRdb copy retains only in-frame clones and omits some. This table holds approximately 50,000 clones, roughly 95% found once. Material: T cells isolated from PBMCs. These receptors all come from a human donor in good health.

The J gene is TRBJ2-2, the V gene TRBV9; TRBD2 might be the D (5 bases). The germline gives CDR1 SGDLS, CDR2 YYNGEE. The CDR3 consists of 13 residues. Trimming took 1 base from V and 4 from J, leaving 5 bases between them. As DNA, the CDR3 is TGTGCCAGCAGCGTACGGGGCACCGGGGAGCTGTTTTTT. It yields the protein CASSVRGTGELFF.

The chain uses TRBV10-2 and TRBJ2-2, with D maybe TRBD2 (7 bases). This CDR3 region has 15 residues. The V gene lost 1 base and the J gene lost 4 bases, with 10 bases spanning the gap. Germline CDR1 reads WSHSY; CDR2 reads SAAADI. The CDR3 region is CASSEWRGPTGELFF. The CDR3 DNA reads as TGCGCCAGCAGTGAGTGGCGGGGGCCCACCGGGGAGCTGTTTTTT.

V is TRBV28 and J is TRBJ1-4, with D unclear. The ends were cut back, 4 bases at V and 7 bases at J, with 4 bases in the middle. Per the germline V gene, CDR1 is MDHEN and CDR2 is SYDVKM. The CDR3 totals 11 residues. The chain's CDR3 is CASSSVEKLFF. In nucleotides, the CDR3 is TGTGCCAGCAGTTCCGTTGAAAAACTGTTTTTT.

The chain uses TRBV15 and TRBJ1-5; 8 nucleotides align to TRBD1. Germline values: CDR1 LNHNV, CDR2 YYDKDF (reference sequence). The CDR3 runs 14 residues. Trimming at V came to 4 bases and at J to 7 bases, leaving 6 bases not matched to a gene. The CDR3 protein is CATSTPTGAQPQHF. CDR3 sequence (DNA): TGTGCCACCAGCACCCCGACAGGGGCGCAGCCCCAGCATTTT. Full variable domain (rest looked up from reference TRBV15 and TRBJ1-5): DAMVIQNPRYQVTQFGKPVTLSCSQTLNHNVMYWYQQKSSQAPKLLFHYYDKDFNNEADTPDNFQSRRPNTSFCFLDIRSPGLGDTAMYLCATSTPTGAQPQHFGDGTRLSIL.

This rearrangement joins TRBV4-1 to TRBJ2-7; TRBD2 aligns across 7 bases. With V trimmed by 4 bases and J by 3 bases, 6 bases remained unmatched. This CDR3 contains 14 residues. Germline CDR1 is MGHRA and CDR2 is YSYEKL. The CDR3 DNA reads TGCGCCAGCAGCCCAAGCGGGACGGGCTACGAGCAGTACTTC. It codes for CASSPSGTGYEQYF.

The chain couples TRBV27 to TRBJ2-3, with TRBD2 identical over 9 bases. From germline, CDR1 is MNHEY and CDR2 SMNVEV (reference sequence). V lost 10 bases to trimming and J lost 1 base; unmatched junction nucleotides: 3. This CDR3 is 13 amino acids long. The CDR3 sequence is CATRTSGTDTQYF. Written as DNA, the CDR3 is TGTGCCACCAGGACTAGCGGCACAGATACGCAGTATTTT.

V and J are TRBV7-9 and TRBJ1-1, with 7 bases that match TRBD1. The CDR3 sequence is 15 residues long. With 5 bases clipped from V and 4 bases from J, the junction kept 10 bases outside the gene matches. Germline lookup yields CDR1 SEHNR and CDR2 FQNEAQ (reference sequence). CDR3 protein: CASSPGPGGTTEAFF. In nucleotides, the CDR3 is TGTGCCAGCAGCCCGGGGCCAGGGGGAACCACTGAAGCTTTCTTT.

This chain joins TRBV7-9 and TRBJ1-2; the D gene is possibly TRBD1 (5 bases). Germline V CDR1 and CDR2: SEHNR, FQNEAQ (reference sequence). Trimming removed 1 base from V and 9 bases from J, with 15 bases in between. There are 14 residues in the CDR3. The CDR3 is CASSLGLGLGSYTF. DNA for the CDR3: TGTGCCAGCAGCTTAGGGTTGGGGCTTGGTAGCTACACCTTC.

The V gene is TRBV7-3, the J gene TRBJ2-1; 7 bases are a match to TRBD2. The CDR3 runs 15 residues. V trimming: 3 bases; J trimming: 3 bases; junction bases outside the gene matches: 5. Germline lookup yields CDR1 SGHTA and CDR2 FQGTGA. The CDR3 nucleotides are TGTGCCAGCAGCTTTGCGGGAGAAGGCTACAATGAGCAGTTCTTC. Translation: CASSFAGEGYNEQFF.

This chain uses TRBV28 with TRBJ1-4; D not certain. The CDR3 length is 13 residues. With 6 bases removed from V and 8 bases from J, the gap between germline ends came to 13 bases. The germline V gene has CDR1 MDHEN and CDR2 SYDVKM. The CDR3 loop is CASRGRGMEKLFF. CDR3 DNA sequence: TGTGCCAGCAGAGGACGGGGAATGGAAAAACTGTTTTTT. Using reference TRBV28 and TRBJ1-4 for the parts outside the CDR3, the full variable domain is DVKVTQSSRYLVKRTGEKVFLECVQDMDHENMFWYRQDPGLGLRLIYFSYDVKMKEKGDIPEGYSVSREKKERFSLILESASTNQTSMYLCASRGRGMEKLFFGSGTQLSVL.

CDR3: CASSRQGAYEQYF. CDR3 in DNA: TGTGCCAGTAGTCGACAGGGGGCTTACGAGCAGTACTTC. The rearrangement uses TRBV19 and TRBJ2-7, with 10 bases lining up with TRBD1. The CDR3 sequence is 13 residues long. The V gene's germline CDR1 is LNHDA and CDR2 SQIVND (reference sequence). With V trimmed by 5 bases and J by 4 bases, 2 bases remained unmatched.

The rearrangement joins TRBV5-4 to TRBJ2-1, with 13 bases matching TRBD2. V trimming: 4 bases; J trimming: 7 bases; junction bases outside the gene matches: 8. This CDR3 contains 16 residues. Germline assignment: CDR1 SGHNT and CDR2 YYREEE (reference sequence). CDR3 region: CASSAGLAGVLNEQFF. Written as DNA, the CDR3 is TGTGCCAGCAGCGCCGGACTAGCGGGAGTTCTTAATGAGCAGTTCTTC.

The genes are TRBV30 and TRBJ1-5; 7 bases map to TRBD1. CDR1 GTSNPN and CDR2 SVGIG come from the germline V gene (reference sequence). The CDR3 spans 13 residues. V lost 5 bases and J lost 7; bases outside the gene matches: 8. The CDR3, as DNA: TGTGCCTGGCGGACAGGACAAAACCAGCCCCAGCATTTT. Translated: CAWRTGQNQPQHF.

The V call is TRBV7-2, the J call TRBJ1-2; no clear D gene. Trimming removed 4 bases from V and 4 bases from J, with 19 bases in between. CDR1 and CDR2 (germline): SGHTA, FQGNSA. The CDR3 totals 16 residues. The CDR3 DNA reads TGTGCCAGCAGCTCTTGGCCCCGATCCTCAATCTATGGCTACACCTTC. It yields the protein CASSSWPRSSIYGYTF.

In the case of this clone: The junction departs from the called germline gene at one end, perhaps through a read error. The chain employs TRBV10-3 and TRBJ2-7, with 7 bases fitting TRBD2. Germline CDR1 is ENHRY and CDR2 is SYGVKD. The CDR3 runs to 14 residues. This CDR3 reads CAIRGAAGETIGFF. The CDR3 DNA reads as TGTGCCATCAGAGGAGCGGCGGGGGAGACCATAGGTTTCTTC.

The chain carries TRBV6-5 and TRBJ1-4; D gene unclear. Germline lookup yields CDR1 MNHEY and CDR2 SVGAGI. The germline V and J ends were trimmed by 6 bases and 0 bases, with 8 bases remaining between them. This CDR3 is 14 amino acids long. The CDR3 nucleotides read TGTGCCAGCAGCACTGGAGCAACTAATGAAAAACTGTTTTTT. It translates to CASSTGATNEKLFF.

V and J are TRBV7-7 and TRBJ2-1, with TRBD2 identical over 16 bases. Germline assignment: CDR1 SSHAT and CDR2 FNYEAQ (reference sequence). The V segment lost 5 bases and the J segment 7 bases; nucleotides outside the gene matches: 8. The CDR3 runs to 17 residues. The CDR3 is CASSLGLAGGPTNEQFF. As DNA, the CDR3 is TGTGCCAGCAGCCTGGGACTAGCGGGAGGGCCTACGAATGAGCAGTTCTTC. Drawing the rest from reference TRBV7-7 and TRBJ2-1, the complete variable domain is GAGVSQSPRYKVTKRGQDVTLRCDPISSHATLYWYQQALGQGPEFLTYFNYEAQPDKSGLPSDRFSAERPEGSISTLTIQRTEQRDSAMYRCASSLGLAGGPTNEQFFGPGTRLTVL.